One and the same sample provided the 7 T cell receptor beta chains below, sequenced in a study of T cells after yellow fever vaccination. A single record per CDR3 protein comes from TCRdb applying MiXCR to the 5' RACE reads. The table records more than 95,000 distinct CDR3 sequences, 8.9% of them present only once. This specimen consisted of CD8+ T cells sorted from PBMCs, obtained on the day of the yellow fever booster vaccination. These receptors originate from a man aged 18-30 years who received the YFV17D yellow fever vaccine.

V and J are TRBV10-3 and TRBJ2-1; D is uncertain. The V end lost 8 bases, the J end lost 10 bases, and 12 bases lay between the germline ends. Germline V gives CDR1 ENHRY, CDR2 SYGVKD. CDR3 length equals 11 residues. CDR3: CAIFTMGEQFF. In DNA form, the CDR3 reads TGTGCCATCTTTACTATGGGGGAGCAGTTCTTC.

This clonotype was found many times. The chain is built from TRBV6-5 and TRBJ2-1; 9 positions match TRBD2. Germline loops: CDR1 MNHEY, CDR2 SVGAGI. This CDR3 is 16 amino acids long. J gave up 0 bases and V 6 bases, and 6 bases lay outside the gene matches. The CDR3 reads CASSTSGPVSYNEQFF. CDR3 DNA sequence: TGTGCCAGCAGCACTAGCGGGCCCGTCTCCTACAATGAGCAGTTCTTC.

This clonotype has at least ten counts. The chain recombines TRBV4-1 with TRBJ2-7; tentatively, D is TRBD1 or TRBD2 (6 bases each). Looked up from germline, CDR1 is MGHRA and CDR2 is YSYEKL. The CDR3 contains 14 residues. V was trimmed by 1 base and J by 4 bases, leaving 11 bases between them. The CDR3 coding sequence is TGCGCCAGCAGCCAAGGGGGGGCTGGATACGAGCAGTACTTC. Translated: CASSQGGAGYEQYF.

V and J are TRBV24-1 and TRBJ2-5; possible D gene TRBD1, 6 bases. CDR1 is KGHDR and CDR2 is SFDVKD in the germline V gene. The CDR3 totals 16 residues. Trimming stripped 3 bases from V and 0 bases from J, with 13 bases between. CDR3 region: CATSDGQSPYQETQYF. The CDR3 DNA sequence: TGTGCCACCAGTGATGGACAGTCCCCGTACCAAGAGACCCAGTACTTC.

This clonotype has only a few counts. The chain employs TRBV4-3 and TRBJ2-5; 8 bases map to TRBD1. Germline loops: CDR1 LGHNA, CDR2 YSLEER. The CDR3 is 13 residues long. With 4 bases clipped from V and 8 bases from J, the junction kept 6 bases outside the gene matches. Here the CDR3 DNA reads TGCGCCAGCAGCCCCGACAGGGGAGCAACCCAGTACTTC. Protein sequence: CASSPDRGATQYF.

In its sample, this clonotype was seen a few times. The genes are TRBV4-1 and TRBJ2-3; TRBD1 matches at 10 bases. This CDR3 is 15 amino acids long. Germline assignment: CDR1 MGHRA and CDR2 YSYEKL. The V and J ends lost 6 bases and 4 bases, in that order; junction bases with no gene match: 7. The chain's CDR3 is CASRRVGTGADTQYF. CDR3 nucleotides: TGCGCCAGCAGGCGAGTCGGGACAGGGGCAGATACGCAGTATTTT.

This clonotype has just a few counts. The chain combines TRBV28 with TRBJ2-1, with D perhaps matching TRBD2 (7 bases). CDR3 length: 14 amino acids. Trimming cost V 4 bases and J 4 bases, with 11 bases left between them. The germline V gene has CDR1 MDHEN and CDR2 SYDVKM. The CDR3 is CASSWGGYYNEQFF. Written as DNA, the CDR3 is TGTGCCAGCAGTTGGGGGGGCTATTACAATGAGCAGTTCTTC.